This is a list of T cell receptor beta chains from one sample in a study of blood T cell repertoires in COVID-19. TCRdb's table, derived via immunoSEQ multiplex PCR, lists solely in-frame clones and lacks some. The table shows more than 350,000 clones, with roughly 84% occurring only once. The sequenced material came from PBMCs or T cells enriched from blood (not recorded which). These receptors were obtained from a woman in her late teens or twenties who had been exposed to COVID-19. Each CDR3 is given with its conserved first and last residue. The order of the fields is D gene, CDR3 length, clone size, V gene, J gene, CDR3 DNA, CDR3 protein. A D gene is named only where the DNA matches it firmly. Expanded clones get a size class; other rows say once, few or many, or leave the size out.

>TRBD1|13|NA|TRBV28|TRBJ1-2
TGTGCCAGCAGTACCGGGACAGGATATGGCTACACCTTC
CASSTGTGYGYTF
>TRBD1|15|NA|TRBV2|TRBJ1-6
TGTGCCAGCAGTCTGACAGGGGGGAGTAATTCACCCCTCCACTTT
CASSLTGGSNSPLHF
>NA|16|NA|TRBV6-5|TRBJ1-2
TGTGCCAGCAGTTACGGGGCAGGGGCTGCCATCTATGGCTACACCTTC
CASSYGAGAAIYGYTF
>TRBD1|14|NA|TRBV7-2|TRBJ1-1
TGTGCCAGCAGCTCCCGACGGGACAGGGAGATGACTTTCTTT
CASSSRRDREMTFF
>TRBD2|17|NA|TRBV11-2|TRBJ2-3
TGTGCCAGCAGCTTAGATCTTGTAGCGGGGGACACAGATACGCAGTATTTT
CASSLDLVAGDTDTQYF
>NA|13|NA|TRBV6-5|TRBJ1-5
TGTGCCAGCAGGGGAGGGACTGGCCAGCCCCAGCATTTT
CASRGGTGQPQHF
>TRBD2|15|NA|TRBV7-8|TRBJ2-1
TGTGCCAGCAGCTCAGGGACTAGCACCTACAATGAGCAGTTCTTC
CASSSGTSTYNEQFF
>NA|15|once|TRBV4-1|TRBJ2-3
TGCGCCAGCAGCCTAGGGACACAGAGCACAGATACGCAGTATTTT
CASSLGTQSTDTQYF
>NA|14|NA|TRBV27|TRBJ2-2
TGTGCCAGCAAGCGAGGGCCGAACACCGGGGAGCTGTTTTTT
CASKRGPNTGELFF
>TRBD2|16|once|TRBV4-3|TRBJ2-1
TGCGCCAGCAGCCAAGTTGCGACTAGCGGTTACAATGAGCAGTTCTTC
CASSQVATSGYNEQFF
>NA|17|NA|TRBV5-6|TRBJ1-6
TGTGCCAGCAGCCAGCCCCGTGGGAGCTCCTATAATTCACCCCTCCACTTT
CASSQPRGSSYNSPLHF
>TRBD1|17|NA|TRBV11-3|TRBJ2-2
TGTGCCAGCAGCACACCGGGACAGGGGGCGCGGACCGGGGAGCTGTTTTTT
CASSTPGQGARTGELFF
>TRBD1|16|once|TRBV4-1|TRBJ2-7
TGCGCCAGCAGCCAAGATCCGGGACAGGTAACCTACGAGCAGTACTTC
CASSQDPGQVTYEQYF
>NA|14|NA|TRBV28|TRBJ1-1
TGTGCCAGCAGTGTTGGACTCCTGAACACTGAAGCTTTCTTT
CASSVGLLNTEAFF
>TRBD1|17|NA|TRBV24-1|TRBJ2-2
TGTGCCACCAGTGCCGACCGGACAGGGGTTTACACCGGGGAGCTGTTTTTT
CATSADRTGVYTGELFF
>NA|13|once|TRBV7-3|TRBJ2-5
TGTGCCAGCAGCCCGGCCCGGCGGGAGACCCAGTACTTC
CASSPARRETQYF
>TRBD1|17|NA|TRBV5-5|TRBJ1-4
TGTGCCAGCAGAACGTTAACCACAGGGGACCCTAATGAAAAACTGTTTTTT
CASRTLTTGDPNEKLFF